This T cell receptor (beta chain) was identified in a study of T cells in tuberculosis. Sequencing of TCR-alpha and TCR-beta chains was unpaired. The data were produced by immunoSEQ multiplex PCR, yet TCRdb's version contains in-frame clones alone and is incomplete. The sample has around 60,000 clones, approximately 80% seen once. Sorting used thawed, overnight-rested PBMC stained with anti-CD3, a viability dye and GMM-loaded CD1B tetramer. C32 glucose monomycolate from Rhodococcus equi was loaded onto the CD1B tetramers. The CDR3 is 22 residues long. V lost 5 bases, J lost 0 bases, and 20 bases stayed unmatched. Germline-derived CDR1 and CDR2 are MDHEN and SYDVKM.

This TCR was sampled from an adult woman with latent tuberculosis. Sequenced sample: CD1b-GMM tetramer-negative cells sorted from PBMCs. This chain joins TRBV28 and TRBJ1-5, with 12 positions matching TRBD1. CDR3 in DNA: TGTGCCAGCAGTCAGAGCCCCGGGACAGGGGGCCGCAGACCGTATAGCAATCAGCCCCAGCATTTT. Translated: CASSQSPGTGGRRPYSNQPQHF.